The 30 T cell receptor beta chains below come from one sample, sequenced in a study of blood T cells in healthy people across ages (dated by TCRdb to the mid-2010s). Receptor libraries were prepared by 5' RACE. The run used an Illumina HiSeq 2500. The second PCR ran for roughly 6 to 11 cycles and used a J-beta primer mix along with a sample-barcoded 5' primer. Using fastp at Q25 and MiXCR, TCRdb reprocessed the public reads and kept productive beta chains. Rows are combined by CDR3 protein, so each entry shows the most common genes and DNA. This sample has over a million distinct CDR3 sequences in its table, and roughly 59% of those were observed once. In total, the top ten clones hold 5% to 7% of the sample. Sequencing input: blood. The origin of the receptors is a man aged 18 to 30 in good health.

This clonotype was seen just once. The chain recombines TRBV20-1 with TRBJ2-1; D might be TRBD2 (5 bases). The germline V gene has CDR1 DFQATT and CDR2 SNEGSKA (reference sequence). V was shortened by 1 base and J by 8 bases, with 24 bases between the two germline ends. The CDR3 totals 17 residues. The CDR3 nucleotides are TGCAGTGCTAGAGCGTCAGAGTGGGAGATTCTTTTTGATGAGCAGTTCTTC. It codes for CSARASEWEILFDEQFF.

The chain couples TRBV2 to TRBJ2-4; TRBD1 matches at 8 bases. Trimming removed 7 bases from V and 1 base from J; junction bases left unmatched: 12. The CDR3 is 17 amino acids. CDR1 and CDR2 (germline): SNHLY, FYNNEI. DNA of the CDR3: TGTGCCAGCAACGTTGGAGGCAGGGGGCGCGCCAAAAACATTCAGTACTTC. It yields the protein CASNVGGRGRAKNIQYF.

The V and J genes are TRBV24-1 and TRBJ1-1, with D uncertain. The CDR3 has 16 amino acids. CDR1 is KGHDR, CDR2 SFDVKD, per germline. V lost 3 bases, J lost 5 bases, and 18 bases lay in between. CDR3 coding DNA: TGTGCCACCAGTGATGCTCGTGCAGGCTTAGGGACTGAAGCTTTCTTT. Amino acids: CATSDARAGLGTEAFF.

The chain couples TRBV6-1 to TRBJ2-5; D could derive from TRBD1 or TRBD2 (5 bases each). The end of the DNA is better explained by TRBJ2-7, so the J call may be wrong. CDR1 MNHNS and CDR2 SASEGT come from the germline V gene. The CDR3 totals 18 residues. CDR3 sequence (DNA): TGTGCCAGCAGCCCAAACGGACTGACAGTTTTCAAGAGCTACGAGCAGTACTTC. Protein sequence: CASSPNGLTVFKSYEQYF.

This clonotype was seen only a few times. The chain is built from TRBV29-1 and TRBJ2-4; weak D call: TRBD1 (6 bases). The end of the DNA fits TRBJ2-7 better, so the J call may be wrong. Germline V CDR1 and CDR2: SQVTM, ANQGSEA. This CDR3 contains 14 residues. The DNA for the CDR3 is TGCAGCGTCCAAAAACAGGGTCCAGGGTACGAGCAGTACTTC. Its protein product is CSVQKQGPGYEQYF.

This clonotype was counted a few times. The CDR3 DNA sequence: TGTGCCAGCAGCCAAGCAGGGGGAGTTGGTGAGCAGTACTTC. It yields the protein CASSQAGGVGEQYF. The chain recombines TRBV21-1 with TRBJ2-7; TRBD1, the D gene given by the table, was not confirmed from the DNA. TRBV21-1 is termed a pseudogene. The CDR3 runs 14 residues.

Here the CDR3 DNA reads TGTGCCAGCAGCTTAGAACCGGTAAACCGGGACAACTATGGCTACACCTTC. Protein product: CASSLEPVNRDNYGYTF. The genes are TRBV11-2 and TRBJ1-2; D possibly corresponds to TRBD1 (5 bases). The V end was cut by 0 bases, the J end by 2 bases, with 16 bases between. The CDR3 has 17 amino acids. CDR1 and CDR2 from the germline V gene are SGHAT and FQNNGV.

This chain uses TRBV4-2 with TRBJ2-3; D might be TRBD1 or TRBD2, each matching 5 bases. The germline V and J ends were trimmed by 1 base and 4 bases, with 15 bases remaining between them. The CDR3 extends over 16 amino acids. CDR1 and CDR2 from the germline V gene are LGHNA and YNFKEQ. CDR3 amino acids: CASSQVGRERPDTQYF. As DNA, the CDR3 is TGTGCCAGCAGCCAAGTAGGCAGGGAGAGACCAGATACGCAGTATTTT.

This clonotype was found a few times. V usage is TRBV4-3 and J usage is TRBJ2-3; unclear D gene. CDR1 and CDR2 (germline): LGHNA, YSLEER. V lost 4 bases and J 11 bases, leaving 19 bases between the germline ends. This CDR3 region has 14 residues. The CDR3 DNA reads as TGCGCCAGCAGCCCCTCTACTACACCCGAGAGGCAGTATTTT. Translated, it gives CASSPSTTPERQYF.

This rearrangement joins TRBV10-2 to TRBJ2-3; D call uncertain. This CDR3 spans 12 amino acids. Trimming took off 7 bases at V and 11 bases at J, with 16 bases between the two ends. The germline gives CDR1 WSHSY, CDR2 SAAADI. The CDR3 region is CASTDMVDGQYF. CDR3 in DNA: TGCGCCAGCACAGACATGGTGGATGGGCAGTATTTT.

The chain carries TRBV4-1 and TRBJ2-5; 8 bases align to TRBD2. The CDR3 sequence is 16 residues long. The V gene's germline CDR1 is MGHRA and CDR2 YSYEKL. The trim removed 0 bases at V and 2 bases at J, leaving 5 bases unmatched. The CDR3 region has the DNA TGCGCCAGCAGCCAAGAAGGCGGGGGGCCGCAAGAGACCCAGTACTTC. Translating it yields CASSQEGGGPQETQYF.

This clonotype has more than one count but fewer than ten. V gene TRBV7-9 combines with J gene TRBJ2-7; TRBD2 might be the D (7 bases). V lost 1 base to trimming and J lost 0 bases, with 13 bases between them. Per germline, CDR1 SEHNR and CDR2 FQNEAQ (reference sequence). The CDR3 length is 16 residues. CDR3 DNA: TGTGCCAGCAGCTTAGTTTTCGGGGGGCCCTCCTACGAGCAGTACTTC. It specifies CASSLVFGGPSYEQYF.

This clonotype showed up many times. The CDR3: CSARGGTYEQYF. CDR3 nucleotide sequence: TGCAGTGCTAGAGGAGGGACTTACGAGCAGTACTTC. The rearrangement uses TRBV20-1 and TRBJ2-7, with D perhaps matching TRBD2 (6 bases). Trimming cost V 1 base and J 4 bases, with 8 bases left between them. Germline values: CDR1 DFQATT, CDR2 SNEGSKA (reference sequence). The CDR3 is 12 amino acids.

The chain is built from TRBV28 and TRBJ2-1, with 9 bases matching TRBD1. There are 14 residues in the CDR3. Per the germline V gene, CDR1 is MDHEN and CDR2 is SYDVKM. Germline trimming cut 5 bases from V and 7 bases from J; bases unmatched to any gene: 6. In nucleotides, the CDR3 is TGTGCCAGCAGTACGACAGGGGGGTATAATGAGCAGTTCTTC. Encoded protein: CASSTTGGYNEQFF.

This chain uses TRBV12-3 or TRBV12-4 with TRBJ2-5; TRBD2 agrees at 9 bases. The tail of the sequence fits TRBJ2-7 better, so the J call may be wrong. This CDR3 is 12 amino acids long. The CDR3 coding sequence is TGTGCCAGCATCGCGGGGGGGACCGAGCAGTACTTC. Encoded protein: CASIAGGTEQYF.

The rearrangement uses TRBV13 and TRBJ2-3; no clear D gene. The CDR3 extends over 16 amino acids. Trimming left V 5 bases short and J 2 bases short, with 17 bases between. Per germline, CDR1 PRHDT and CDR2 FYEKMQ (reference sequence). The CDR3 reads CASSPWAPLITDTQYF. DNA for the CDR3: TGTGCCAGCAGCCCCTGGGCCCCCTTAATCACAGATACGCAGTATTTT.

This chain links TRBV29-1 with TRBJ1-5, with TRBD1 identical over 7 bases. Germline lookup yields CDR1 SQVTM and CDR2 ANQGSEA. CDR3 length equals 13 residues. The junction had 7 bases not matched to a gene; V was cut back by 7 bases and J by 4 bases. CDR3 sequence reads: CSAGDSSNQPQHF. The DNA for the CDR3 is TGCAGCGCCGGGGACAGTTCTAATCAGCCCCAGCATTTT.

The rearrangement uses TRBV6-2 or TRBV6-3 and TRBJ2-2; the match to TRBD1 covers 7 bases. Germline V gene data show CDR1 as MNHEY and CDR2 as SVGEGT. This CDR3 is 14 amino acids long. V lost 6 bases and J lost 5; bases outside the gene matches: 6. The CDR3 protein is CASSSGTETGELFF. DNA of the CDR3: TGTGCCAGCAGCTCCGGGACAGAGACCGGGGAGCTGTTTTTT.

This clonotype appeared a few times. The genes are TRBV29-1 and TRBJ2-3; no clear D. Germline V CDR1 and CDR2: SQVTM, ANQGSEA. The CDR3 consists of 13 residues. Trimming took off 3 bases at V and 4 bases at J, with 11 bases between the two ends. The CDR3 sequence: CSVESVGSDTQYF. The DNA of the CDR3 is TGCAGCGTTGAGTCTGTTGGGTCAGATACGCAGTATTTT.

The genes are TRBV7-2 and TRBJ2-5, with 7 nucleotides matching TRBD1. The J call is uncertain, as TRBJ2-7 better fits the DNA end. Germline CDR1 and CDR2: SGHTA and FQGNSA. The CDR3 consists of 16 residues. This CDR3 reads CASSPVGEQGSNEQYF. The CDR3 DNA is TGTGCCAGCAGCCCGGTTGGGGAACAGGGGAGCAACGAGCAGTACTTC.

This clonotype was recorded only once. This chain joins TRBV7-9 and TRBJ2-1; perhaps TRBD1 as D (9 bases). Trimming took 2 bases from V and 8 from J, leaving 22 bases between them. The CDR3 is 17 amino acids. Germline-derived CDR1 and CDR2 are SEHNR and FQNEAQ (reference sequence). The chain's CDR3 is CASSLTRGGQGWDEQFF. As DNA, the CDR3 is TGTGCCAGCAGCTTAACCCGGGGGGGACAGGGCTGGGATGAGCAGTTCTTC.

This chain joins TRBV7-9 and TRBJ2-5; D may match TRBD1 or TRBD2 (6 bases each). The CDR3 has 14 residues. CDR1 and CDR2 from the germline V gene are SEHNR and FQNEAQ (reference sequence). V was shortened by 1 base and J by 5 bases, with 11 bases between the two germline ends. The CDR3 coding sequence is TGTGCCAGCAGCTTAGGGAGGGGGATGGAGACCCAGTACTTC. The encoded protein is CASSLGRGMETQYF.

CDR3 nucleotide sequence: TGCGCCAGCACCGGCCGACAGGGGTCCACCGGGGAGCTGTTTTTT. Its translation: CASTGRQGSTGELFF. V gene TRBV5-1 combines with J gene TRBJ2-2; 8 bases match TRBD1. Germline loops: CDR1 SGHRS, CDR2 YFSETQ. The CDR3 covers 15 residues. Trimming at V came to 6 bases and at J to 4 bases, leaving 8 bases not matched to a gene.

V is TRBV7-9 and J is TRBJ1-2, with TRBD1 matching over 7 bases. V lost 3 bases and J lost 7; bases outside the gene matches: 8. The CDR3 covers 14 residues. Germline V gene data show CDR1 as SEHNR and CDR2 as FQNEAQ (reference sequence). The CDR3 coding sequence is TGTGCCAGCAGCTTGGGGGACAGATTGAGTGGCTACACCTTC. Amino acids: CASSLGDRLSGYTF.

The chain couples TRBV10-3 to TRBJ2-4; D may be TRBD1 or TRBD2 (5 bases each). The assigned J gene may be wrong: the sequence end matches TRBJ2-7 better. The CDR3 extends over 12 amino acids. In germline, CDR1 is ENHRY, CDR2 SYGVKD. The CDR3 loop is CATGPFMDEQYF. CDR3 in DNA: TGTGCCACGGGACCTTTCATGGACGAGCAGTACTTC.

The chain couples TRBV27 to TRBJ1-1; perhaps TRBD1 as D (6 bases). V was trimmed by 8 bases and J by 1 base, leaving 14 bases between them. CDR3 length: 14 residues. Germline values: CDR1 MNHEY, CDR2 SMNVEV (reference sequence). DNA for the CDR3: TGTGCCAGCTCATCAGGGGATGGGAACACTGAAGCTTTCTTT. This gives the protein CASSSGDGNTEAFF.

V and J are TRBV5-6 and TRBJ1-5, with TRBD1 identical over 9 bases. J gave up 3 bases and V 2 bases, and 3 bases lay outside the gene matches. Per germline, CDR1 SGHDT and CDR2 YYEEEE. This CDR3 comprises 15 residues. CDR3 amino acids: CASSLQGAVNQPQHF. For the CDR3, the DNA is TGTGCCAGCAGCTTACAGGGGGCAGTCAATCAGCCCCAGCATTTT. Using reference TRBV5-6 and TRBJ1-5 for the parts outside the CDR3, the full variable domain is DAGVTQSPTHLIKTRGQQVTLRCSPKSGHDTVSWYQQALGQGPQFIFQYYEEEERQRGNFPDRFSGHQFPNYSSELNVNALLLGDSALYLCASSLQGAVNQPQHFGDGTRLSIL.

The V call is TRBV28, the J call TRBJ2-1; TRBD1 aligns across 8 bases. The CDR3 totals 13 residues. Looked up from germline, CDR1 is MDHEN and CDR2 is SYDVKM. After removal of 10 bases from V and 9 bases from J, the junction contained 11 bases not matched to a gene. CDR3 nucleotide sequence: TGTGCCACTCGGGCAGGGGGCTCGGGTGAGCAGTTCTTC. It translates to CATRAGGSGEQFF.

V gene TRBV4-1 combines with J gene TRBJ1-2, with D maybe TRBD1 (6 bases). V was pared by 0 bases and J by 0 bases, with 11 bases between. Germline-derived CDR1 and CDR2 are MGHRA and YSYEKL. The CDR3 consists of 16 residues. CDR3 loop: CASSQDRQGPNYGYTF. Written as DNA, the CDR3 is TGCGCCAGCAGCCAAGATCGGCAGGGGCCTAACTATGGCTACACCTTC.

Points on this clonotype: The junction differs from germline at one of its ends, possibly a read error. This chain uses TRBV4-1 with TRBJ2-7; the match to TRBD2 covers 13 bases. The J call may be mistaken, given a closer DNA end match to TRBJ2-5. The CDR3 is 16 residues long. The germline V gene has CDR1 MGHRA and CDR2 YSYEKL. In nucleotides, the CDR3 is TGCGCCAGCAGCCAAGGGACTAGCGGGAGACAAGGGACCCAGTACTTC. Amino acids: CASSQGTSGRQGTQYF.